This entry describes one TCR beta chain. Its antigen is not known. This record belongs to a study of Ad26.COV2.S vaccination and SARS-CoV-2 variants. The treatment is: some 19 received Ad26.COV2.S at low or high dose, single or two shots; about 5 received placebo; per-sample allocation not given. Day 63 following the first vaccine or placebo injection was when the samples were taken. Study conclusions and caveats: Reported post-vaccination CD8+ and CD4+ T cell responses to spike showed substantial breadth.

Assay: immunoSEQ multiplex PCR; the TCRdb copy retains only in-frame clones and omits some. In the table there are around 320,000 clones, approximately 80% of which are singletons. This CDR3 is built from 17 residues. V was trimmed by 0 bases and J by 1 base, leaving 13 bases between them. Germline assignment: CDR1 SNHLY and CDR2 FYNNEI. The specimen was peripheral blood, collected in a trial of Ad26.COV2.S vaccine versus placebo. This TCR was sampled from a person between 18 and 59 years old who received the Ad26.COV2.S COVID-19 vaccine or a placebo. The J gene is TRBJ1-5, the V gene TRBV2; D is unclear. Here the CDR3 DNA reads TGTGCCAGCAGTGAAGCGCTTGGACTAGGGAGCAATCAGCCCCAGCATTTT. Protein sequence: CASSEALGLGSNQPQHF.